This T cell receptor beta chain was found in a study of neurological immune-mediated disorders. This clonotype was seen only a few times. Source material was 2 million unsorted PBMCs, stored at -80 °C in RNAlater. Per germline, CDR1 DFQATT and CDR2 SNEGSKA (reference sequence). The CDR3 totals 18 residues. V trimming: 5 bases; J trimming: 2 bases; junction bases outside the gene matches: 14. 5'RACE generated cDNA with 10-nucleotide random UMIs. TCRdb independently ran MiXCR on the 5' RACE reads; one entry per CDR3 protein. The profile shows roughly 70,000 distinct CDR3 sequences, 4.8% of them singletons.

The chain has TRBV20-1 and TRBJ2-3, with TRBD2 matching over 12 bases. Sequencing was carried out using PBMCs. The TCR sequence derives from a woman in her sixties or seventies with multiple sclerosis. DNA for the CDR3: TGCAGTGCTCAGACCTGGACTAGCGGGATTAGGGACACAGATACGCAGTATTTT. Its protein is CSAQTWTSGIRDTDTQYF.